The rows below give T cell receptor beta chains drawn from one sample of a study of shared clonotypes between healthy human individuals. Repertoires were generated with immunoSEQ multiplex PCR, while TCRdb's copy carries only in-frame clones and drops some. The data hold about half a million clones, with 81% observed a single time. The sample comprised PBMCs. All receptors derive from a woman in her thirties or forties in good health. Some clones in this sample may be carry-over from other donors' samples. Each CDR3 is given with its conserved first and last residue. The order of the fields is D gene, V gene, J gene, clone size, CDR3 protein, CDR3 DNA. The D gene is left open where the match is weak. Some rows have no size entry. The others give once, few or many, or a class for an expanded clone.

D: .
V: TRBV6-4
J: TRBJ1-2
size: .
CDR3: CASARRQENYGYTF
DNA: TGTGCCAGCGCCCGTAGACAGGAAAACTATGGCTACACCTTC

D: .
V: TRBV10-3
J: TRBJ1-5
size: .
CDR3: CALLPRQPQHF
DNA: TGTGCCCTTCTACCCCGGCAGCCCCAGCATTTT

D: .
V: TRBV10-3
J: TRBJ1-2
size: .
CDR3: CAIRVDTTLYGYTF
DNA: TGTGCCATCAGAGTGGACACTACCCTCTATGGCTACACCTTC

D: .
V: TRBV9
J: TRBJ1-3
size: .
CDR3: CASSEDVYGNTIYF
DNA: TGTGCCAGCAGCGAGGACGTTTATGGAAACACCATATATTTT

D: .
V: TRBV30
J: TRBJ2-2
size: .
CDR3: CAWMAVKTGELFF
DNA: TGTGCCTGGATGGCAGTGAAAACCGGGGAGCTGTTTTTT

D: .
V: TRBV15
J: TRBJ1-5
size: .
CDR3: CATSSSVWGHDNQPQHF
DNA: TGTGCCACCAGCAGCTCCGTCTGGGGCCACGACAATCAGCCCCAGCATTTT

D: TRBD2
V: TRBV6-1
J: TRBJ2-7
size: .
CDR3: CASSGETSGRSWRYEQYF
DNA: TGTGCCAGCAGTGGGGAGACTAGCGGGAGGAGTTGGCGCTACGAGCAGTACTTC

D: .
V: TRBV10-2
J: TRBJ1-1
size: .
CDR3: CASSAHDRQNTEAFF
DNA: TGCGCCAGCAGTGCCCACGACAGGCAGAACACTGAAGCTTTCTTT

D: .
V: TRBV27
J: TRBJ2-3
size: .
CDR3: CASSLGGSSTDTQYF
DNA: TGTGCCAGCAGTTTAGGCGGTTCTAGCACAGATACGCAGTATTTT

D: TRBD2
V: TRBV30
J: TRBJ2-2
size: .
CDR3: CAWRDRTSPRGYTGELFF
DNA: TGTGCCTGGAGGGATAGGACTTCACCGCGGGGGTACACCGGGGAGCTGTTTTTT

D: TRBD2
V: TRBV6-5
J: TRBJ2-7
size: .
CDR3: CASTGGASGRAGQYF
DNA: TGTGCCAGCACCGGAGGGGCTAGCGGGAGGGCGGGGCAGTACTTC

D: TRBD1
V: TRBV7-8
J: TRBJ1-3
size: .
CDR3: CASSLEGFLGQGTGNTIYF
DNA: TGTGCCAGCAGCTTAGAGGGTTTTCTGGGACAGGGCACTGGAAACACCATATATTTT

D: TRBD1
V: TRBV7-9
J: TRBJ2-7
size: .
CDR3: CASSHRDRAEQYF
DNA: TGTGCCAGCAGCCACCGGGACAGGGCCGAGCAGTACTTC

D: .
V: TRBV5-6
J: TRBJ1-2
size: .
CDR3: CASSSPHNYGYTF
DNA: TGTGCCAGCAGCTCCCCACATAACTATGGCTACACCTTC

D: TRBD2
V: TRBV29-1
J: TRBJ2-1
size: .
CDR3: CSVLRGGRDGEQFF
DNA: TGCAGCGTACTCCGAGGCGGGAGGGATGGTGAGCAGTTCTTC

D: .
V: TRBV9
J: TRBJ1-2
size: .
CDR3: CASSVEGWRANYGYTF
DNA: TGTGCCAGCAGCGTAGAAGGATGGAGAGCTAACTATGGCTACACCTTC

D: .
V: TRBV28
J: TRBJ2-1
size: .
CDR3: CASSLVTSPLADNNEQFF
DNA: TGTGCCAGCAGTTTGGTGACTTCTCCCCTCGCAGACAACAATGAGCAGTTCTTC

D: .
V: TRBV28
J: TRBJ2-5
size: .
CDR3: CASSSGEKTQYF
DNA: TGTGCCAGCAGCTCGGGTGAAAAGACCCAGTACTTC

D: TRBD1
V: TRBV11-2
J: TRBJ2-5
size: .
CDR3: CASRPDRVQETQYF
DNA: TGTGCCAGCAGGCCTGACAGGGTCCAAGAGACCCAGTACTTC

D: TRBD2
V: TRBV29-1
J: TRBJ2-1
size: once
CDR3: CSVGGVAGGSYNEQFF
DNA: TGCAGCGTTGGGGGGGTAGCGGGAGGGTCCTACAATGAGCAGTTCTTC

D: TRBD1
V: TRBV7-9
J: TRBJ2-7
size: .
CDR3: CASSQDRGTYEQYF
DNA: TGTGCCAGCAGCCAAGACAGGGGGACATACGAGCAGTACTTC

D: TRBD1
V: TRBV6-5
J: TRBJ1-4
size: .
CDR3: CASHPGQEYEKLFF
DNA: TGTGCCAGCCATCCGGGACAGGAGTATGAAAAACTGTTTTTT

D: .
V: TRBV7-7
J: TRBJ1-5
size: .
CDR3: CASSFLSSAMVPSNQPQHF
DNA: TGTGCTAGCAGCTTTTTGAGTAGCGCTATGGTCCCTAGCAATCAGCCCCAGCATTTT